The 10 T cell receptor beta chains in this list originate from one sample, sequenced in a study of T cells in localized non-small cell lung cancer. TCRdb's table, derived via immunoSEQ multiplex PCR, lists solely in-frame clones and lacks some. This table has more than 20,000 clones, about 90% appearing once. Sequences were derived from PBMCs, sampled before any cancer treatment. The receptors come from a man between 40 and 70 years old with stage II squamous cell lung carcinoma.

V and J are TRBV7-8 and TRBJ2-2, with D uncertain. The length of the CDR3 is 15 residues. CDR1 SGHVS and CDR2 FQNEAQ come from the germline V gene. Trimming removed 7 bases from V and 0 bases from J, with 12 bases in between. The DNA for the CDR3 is TGTGCCAGCACCGGAGTCAGTACGAACACCGGGGAGCTGTTTTTT. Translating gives CASTGVSTNTGELFF.

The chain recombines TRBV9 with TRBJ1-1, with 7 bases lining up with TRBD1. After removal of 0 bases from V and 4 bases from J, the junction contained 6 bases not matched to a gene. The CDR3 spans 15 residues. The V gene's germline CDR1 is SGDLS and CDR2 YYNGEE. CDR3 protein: CASSVEVGGLTEAFF. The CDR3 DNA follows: TGTGCCAGCAGCGTAGAGGTAGGGGGCCTCACTGAAGCTTTCTTT.

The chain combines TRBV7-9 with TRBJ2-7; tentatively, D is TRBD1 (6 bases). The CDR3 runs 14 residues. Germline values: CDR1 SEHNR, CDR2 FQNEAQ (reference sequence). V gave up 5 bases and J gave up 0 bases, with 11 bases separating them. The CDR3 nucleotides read TGTGCCAGCAGCCAGGACAGTCTCTCCTACGAGCAGTACTTC. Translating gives CASSQDSLSYEQYF. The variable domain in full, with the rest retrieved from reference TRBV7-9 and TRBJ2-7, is DTGVSQNPRHKITKRGQNVTFRCDPISEHNRLYWYRQTLGQGPEFLTYFQNEAQLEKSRLLSDRFSAERPKGSFSTLEIQRTEQGDSAMYLCASSQDSLSYEQYFGPGTRLTVT.

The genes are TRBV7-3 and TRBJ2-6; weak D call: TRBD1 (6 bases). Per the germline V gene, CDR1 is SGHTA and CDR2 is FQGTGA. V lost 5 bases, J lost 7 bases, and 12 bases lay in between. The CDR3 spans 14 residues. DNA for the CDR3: TGTGCCAGCAGCCCGACAGGTTTAGCCAACGTCCTGACTTTC. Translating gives CASSPTGLANVLTF.

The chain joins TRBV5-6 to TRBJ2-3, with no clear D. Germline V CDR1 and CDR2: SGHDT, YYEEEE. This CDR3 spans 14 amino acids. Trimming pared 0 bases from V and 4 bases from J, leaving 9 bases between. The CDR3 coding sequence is TGTGCCAGCAGCTTGGCCCGGGTGGCAGATACGCAGTATTTT. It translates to CASSLARVADTQYF.

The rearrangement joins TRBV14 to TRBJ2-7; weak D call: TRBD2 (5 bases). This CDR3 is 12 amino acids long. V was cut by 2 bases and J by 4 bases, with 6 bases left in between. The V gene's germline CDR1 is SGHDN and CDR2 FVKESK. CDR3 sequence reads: CASSQSGYEQYF. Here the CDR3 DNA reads TGTGCCAGCAGCCAAAGCGGATACGAGCAGTACTTC.

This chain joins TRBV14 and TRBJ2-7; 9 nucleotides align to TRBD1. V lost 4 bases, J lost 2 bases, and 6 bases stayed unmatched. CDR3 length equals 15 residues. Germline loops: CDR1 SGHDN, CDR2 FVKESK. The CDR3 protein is CASSRFRTGAYEQYF. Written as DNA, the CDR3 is TGTGCCAGCAGCCGATTCCGGACAGGGGCCTACGAGCAGTACTTC.

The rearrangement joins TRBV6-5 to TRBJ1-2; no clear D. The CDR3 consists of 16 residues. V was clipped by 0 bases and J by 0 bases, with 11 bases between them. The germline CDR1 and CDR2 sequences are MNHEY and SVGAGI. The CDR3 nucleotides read TGTGCCAGCAGTTACTCGAACAGTGTATCTAACTATGGCTACACCTTC. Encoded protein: CASSYSNSVSNYGYTF.

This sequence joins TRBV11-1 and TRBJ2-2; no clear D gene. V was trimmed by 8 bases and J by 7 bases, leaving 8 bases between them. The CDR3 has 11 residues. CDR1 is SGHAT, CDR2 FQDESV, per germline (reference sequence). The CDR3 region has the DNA TGTGCCAGCCGACAACTCGGGGAGCTGTTTTTT. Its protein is CASRQLGELFF.

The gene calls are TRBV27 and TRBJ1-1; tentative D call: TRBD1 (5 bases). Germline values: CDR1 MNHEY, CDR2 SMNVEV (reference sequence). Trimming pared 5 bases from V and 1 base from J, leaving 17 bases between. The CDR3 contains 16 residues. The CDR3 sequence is CASSPGRGRRNTEAFF. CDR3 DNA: TGTGCCAGCAGTCCGGGACGAGGGAGAAGGAACACTGAAGCTTTCTTT.